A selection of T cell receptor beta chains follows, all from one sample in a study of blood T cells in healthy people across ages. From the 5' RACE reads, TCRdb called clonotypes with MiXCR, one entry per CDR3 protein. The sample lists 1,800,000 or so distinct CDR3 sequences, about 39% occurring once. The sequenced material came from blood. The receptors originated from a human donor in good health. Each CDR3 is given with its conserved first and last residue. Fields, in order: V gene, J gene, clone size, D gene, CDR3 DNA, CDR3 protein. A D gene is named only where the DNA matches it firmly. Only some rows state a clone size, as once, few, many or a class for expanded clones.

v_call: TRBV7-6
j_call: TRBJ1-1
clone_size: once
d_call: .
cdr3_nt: TGTGCCAGCAGCCTAGAGGGTCCGAAGTACACTGAAGCTTTCTTT
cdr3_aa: CASSLEGPKYTEAFF

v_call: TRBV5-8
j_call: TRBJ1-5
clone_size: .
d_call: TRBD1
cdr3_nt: TGTGCCAGCAGCTCCCTCCGGGACAGGGACAATCAGCCCCAGCATTTT
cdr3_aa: CASSSLRDRDNQPQHF

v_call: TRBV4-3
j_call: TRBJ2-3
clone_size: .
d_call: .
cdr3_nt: TGCGCCAGCAGCCCCCGGGACTCCTTCACAGATACGCAGTATTTT
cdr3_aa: CASSPRDSFTDTQYF

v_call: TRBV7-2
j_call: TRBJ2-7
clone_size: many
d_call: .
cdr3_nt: TGTGCCAGCAGCTTAGGGAGCCTCGCCTACGAGCAGTACTTC
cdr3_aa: CASSLGSLAYEQYF

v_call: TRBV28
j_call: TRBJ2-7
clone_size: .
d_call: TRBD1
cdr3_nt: TGTGCCAGCAGTTTTTGGACAGGGGCAGGCGAGCAGTACTTC
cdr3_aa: CASSFWTGAGEQYF

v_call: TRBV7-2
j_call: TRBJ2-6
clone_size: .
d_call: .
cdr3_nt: TGTGCCAGCAGCGCGGACAGATACTCTGGGGCCAACGTCCTGACTTTC
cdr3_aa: CASSADRYSGANVLTF

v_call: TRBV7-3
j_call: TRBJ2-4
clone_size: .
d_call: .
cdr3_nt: TGTGCCAGCAGGCTCCGACAAAGACTAGCCAAAAACATTCAGTACTTC
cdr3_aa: CASRLRQRLAKNIQYF

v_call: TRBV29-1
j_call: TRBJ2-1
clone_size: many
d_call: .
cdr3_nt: TGCAGCGTTGTACCCGGGGACAATGAGCAGTTCTTC
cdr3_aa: CSVVPGDNEQFF

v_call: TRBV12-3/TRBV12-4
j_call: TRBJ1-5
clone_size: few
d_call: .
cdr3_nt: TGTGCCAGCAGTTTTGAGGGCAGGGAGCATTTT
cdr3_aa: CASSFEGREHF

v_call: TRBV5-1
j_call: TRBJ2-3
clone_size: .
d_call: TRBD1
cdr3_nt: TGCGCCACTCAGGGACAGAGCACAGATACGCAGTATTTT
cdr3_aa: CATQGQSTDTQYF

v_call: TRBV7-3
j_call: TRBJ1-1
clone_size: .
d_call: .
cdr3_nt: TGTGCCAGCAGCTTATATGAGGGCACTGAAGCTTTCTTT
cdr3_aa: CASSLYEGTEAFF

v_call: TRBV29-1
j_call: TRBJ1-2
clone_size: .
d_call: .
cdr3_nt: TGCAGCGTTGAAGATAGCGAAACAGCCTGTGGCTACACCTTC
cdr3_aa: CSVEDSETACGYTF

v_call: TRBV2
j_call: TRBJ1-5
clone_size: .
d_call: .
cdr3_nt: TGTGCCAGTTCCCCGGGACGGCCGGGGCAGCCCCAGCATTTT
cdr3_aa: CASSPGRPGQPQHF

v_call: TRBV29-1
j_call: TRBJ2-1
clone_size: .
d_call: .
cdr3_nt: TGCAGCGTGAGAGAGGGGGACTTCTCGTACAATGAGCAGTTCTTC
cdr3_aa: CSVREGDFSYNEQFF

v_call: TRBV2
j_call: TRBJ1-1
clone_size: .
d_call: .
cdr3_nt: TGTGCCAGCGGGGCGGACAGCATGAACACTGAAGCTTTCTTT
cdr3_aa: CASGADSMNTEAFF

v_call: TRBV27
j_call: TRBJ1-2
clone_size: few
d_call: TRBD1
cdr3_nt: TGTGCCAGCAGTTCCTTGACAGGGGGCTACACCTTC
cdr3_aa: CASSSLTGGYTF

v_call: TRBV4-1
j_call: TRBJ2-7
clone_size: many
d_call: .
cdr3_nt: TGCGCCAGCAGCCCCGTTGGAACCTACGAGCAGTACTTC
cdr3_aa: CASSPVGTYEQYF

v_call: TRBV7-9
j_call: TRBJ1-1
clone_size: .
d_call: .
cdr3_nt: TGTGCCAGCAGCCCCCGACGGCGATCGGACACTGAAGCTTTCTTT
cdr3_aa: CASSPRRRSDTEAFF

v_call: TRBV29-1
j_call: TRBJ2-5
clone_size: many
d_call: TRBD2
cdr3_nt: TGCAGCGTTGAAGAGGTGACTAGCGGGGAAGAGACCCAGTACTTC
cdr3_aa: CSVEEVTSGEETQYF

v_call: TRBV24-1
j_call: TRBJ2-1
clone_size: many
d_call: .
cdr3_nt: TGTGCCGCCAGTCGAGGAGACAATGAGCAGTTCTTC
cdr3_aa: CAASRGDNEQFF

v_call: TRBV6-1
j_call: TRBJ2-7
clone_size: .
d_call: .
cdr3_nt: TGTGCCAGCAGCGAGCGGAATGTGGTTAGCGACGAGCAGTACTTC
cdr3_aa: CASSERNVVSDEQYF

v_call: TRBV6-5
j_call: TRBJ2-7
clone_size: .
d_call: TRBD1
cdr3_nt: TGTGCCAGCAGTTACGGGCCAGGGGGCGGGTACGAGCAGTACTTC
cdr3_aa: CASSYGPGGGYEQYF

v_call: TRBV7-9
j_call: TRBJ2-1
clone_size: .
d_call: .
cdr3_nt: TGTGCCAGCAGCTTAGAGGCGGGGTATATAGAGCAGTTCTTC
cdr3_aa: CASSLEAGYIEQFF

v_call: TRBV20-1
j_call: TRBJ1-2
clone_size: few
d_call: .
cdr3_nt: TGCAGTGCTAGAACTACCTACAGGGCCTTGAACTATGGCTACACCTTC
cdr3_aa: CSARTTYRALNYGYTF

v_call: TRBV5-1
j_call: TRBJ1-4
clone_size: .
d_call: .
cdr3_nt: TGCGCCAGCAGCATCCAAGGGGGGGACGGTGAAAAACTGTTTTTT
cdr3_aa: CASSIQGGDGEKLFF

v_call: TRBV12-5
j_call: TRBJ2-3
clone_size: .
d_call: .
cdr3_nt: TGTGCTAGTGTCCCAGGGGCAGGGGGGGATACGCAGTATTTT
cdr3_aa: CASVPGAGGDTQYF

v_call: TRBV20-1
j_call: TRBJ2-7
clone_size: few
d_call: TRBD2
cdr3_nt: TGCAGTGCTAGTCCCCGGGACTACCCCTACGAGCAGTACTTC
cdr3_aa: CSASPRDYPYEQYF

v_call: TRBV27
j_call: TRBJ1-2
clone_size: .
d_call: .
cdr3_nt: TGTGCCAGCAGTTTCGGGGGATCGCACTATGGCTACACCTTC
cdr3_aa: CASSFGGSHYGYTF

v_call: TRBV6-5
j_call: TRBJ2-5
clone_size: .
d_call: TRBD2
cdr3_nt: TGTGCCAGCAGTTACTCCATCTTAGCGGGGACCCAGTACTTC
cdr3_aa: CASSYSILAGTQYF

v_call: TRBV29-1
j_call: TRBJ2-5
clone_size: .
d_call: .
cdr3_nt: TGCAGCGTCAGTGGAGAAACGGGGCAAGGGAGCCAAGAGACCCAGTACTTC
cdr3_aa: CSVSGETGQGSQETQYF

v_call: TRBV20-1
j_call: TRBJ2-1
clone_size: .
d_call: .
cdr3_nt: TGCGGTGCTCCAAGGACAGCAACCTACAATGAGCAGTTCTTC
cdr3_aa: CGAPRTATYNEQFF

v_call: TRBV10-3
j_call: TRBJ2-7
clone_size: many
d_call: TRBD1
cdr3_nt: TGTGCCATCACCGAGGACAGGATCTACGAGCAGTACTTC
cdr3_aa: CAITEDRIYEQYF

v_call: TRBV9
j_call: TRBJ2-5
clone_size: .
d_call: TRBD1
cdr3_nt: TGTGCCAGCAGCCTTAAAACAGGGGAGAGTGGAGGGACCCAGTACTTC
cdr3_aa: CASSLKTGESGGTQYF

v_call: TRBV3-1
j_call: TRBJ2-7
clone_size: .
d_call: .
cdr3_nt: TGTGCCAGCAGCCGTTCCCATATCCGCTCCTACGAGCAGTACTTC
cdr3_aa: CASSRSHIRSYEQYF

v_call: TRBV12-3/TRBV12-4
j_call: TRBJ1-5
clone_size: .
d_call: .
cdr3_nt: TGTGCCAGCAGGAAACGTGGATATAGCAATCAGCCCCAGCATTTT
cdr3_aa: CASRKRGYSNQPQHF

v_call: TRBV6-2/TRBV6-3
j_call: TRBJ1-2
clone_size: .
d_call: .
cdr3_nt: TGTGCCAGCAGTCAAACCGGGACAATCTATGGCTACACCTTC
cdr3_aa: CASSQTGTIYGYTF

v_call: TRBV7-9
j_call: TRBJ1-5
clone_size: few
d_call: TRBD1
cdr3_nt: TGTGCCAGCAGCTTGGGTGCAGGGGGCCGGGGCAATCAGCCCCAGCATTTT
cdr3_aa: CASSLGAGGRGNQPQHF

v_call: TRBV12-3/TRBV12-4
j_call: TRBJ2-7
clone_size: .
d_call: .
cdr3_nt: TGTGCCAGCAGTTCCTTTGGAGTCTCCTACAATGAGCAGTACTTC
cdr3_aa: CASSSFGVSYNEQYF

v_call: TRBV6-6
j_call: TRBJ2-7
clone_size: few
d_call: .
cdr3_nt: TGTGCCAGCAGTCAGCTGATGAGCGAGCAGTACTTC
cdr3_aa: CASSQLMSEQYF

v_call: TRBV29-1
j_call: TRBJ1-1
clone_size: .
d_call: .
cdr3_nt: TGCAGCGGCGATCGGGACTCGGGGGCTTTCTTT
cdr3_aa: CSGDRDSGAFF

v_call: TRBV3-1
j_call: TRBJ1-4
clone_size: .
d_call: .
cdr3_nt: TGTGCCAGCAGCCATCAGGGAACTAATGAAAAACTGTTTTTT
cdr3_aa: CASSHQGTNEKLFF

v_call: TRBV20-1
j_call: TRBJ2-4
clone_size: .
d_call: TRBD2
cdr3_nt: TGCAGTGCCACTAGGGACTACAATGAGCAGTACTTC
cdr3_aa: CSATRDYNEQYF

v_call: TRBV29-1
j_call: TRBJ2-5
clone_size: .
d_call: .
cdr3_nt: TGCAGCGTTGAATACGTAACCGGTGAGACCCAGTACTTC
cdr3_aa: CSVEYVTGETQYF

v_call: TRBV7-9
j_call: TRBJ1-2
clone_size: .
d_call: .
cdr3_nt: TGTGCCAGCAGCTTGAGGGAACAGAACTATGGCTACACCTTC
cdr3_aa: CASSLREQNYGYTF

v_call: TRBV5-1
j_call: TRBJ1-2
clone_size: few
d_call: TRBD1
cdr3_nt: TGCGCCAGCAGCTCAAACAGGGGGTACTATGGCTACACCTTC
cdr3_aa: CASSSNRGYYGYTF

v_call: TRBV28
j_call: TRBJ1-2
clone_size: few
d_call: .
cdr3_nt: TGTGCCAGCAGTTTACGGCGGGATGTTGGCTACACCTTC
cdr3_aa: CASSLRRDVGYTF

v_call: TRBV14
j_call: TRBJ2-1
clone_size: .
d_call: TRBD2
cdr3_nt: TGTGCCAGCAGCCAAGATTGGACTAGAGGCCGAAATGAGCAGTTCTTC
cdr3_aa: CASSQDWTRGRNEQFF

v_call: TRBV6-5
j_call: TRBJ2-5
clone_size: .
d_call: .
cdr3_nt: TGTGCCAGCAGTTTACATCTGAACCAAGAGACCCAGTACTTC
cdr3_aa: CASSLHLNQETQYF

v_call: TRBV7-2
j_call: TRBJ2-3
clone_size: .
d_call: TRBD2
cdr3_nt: TGTGCCAGCAGCTTAAGGACTAGCGGGGGGTACACAGATACGCAGTATTTT
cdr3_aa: CASSLRTSGGYTDTQYF

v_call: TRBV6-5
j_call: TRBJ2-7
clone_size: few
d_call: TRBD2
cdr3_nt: TGTGCCAGCAGCCCCGGGGGGGAATTTTACGAGCAGTACTTC
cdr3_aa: CASSPGGEFYEQYF

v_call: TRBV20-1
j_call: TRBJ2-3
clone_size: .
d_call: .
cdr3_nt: TGCAGTGCTAGAGATCGGAAGGTTGGCACAGATACGCAGTATTTT
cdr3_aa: CSARDRKVGTDTQYF

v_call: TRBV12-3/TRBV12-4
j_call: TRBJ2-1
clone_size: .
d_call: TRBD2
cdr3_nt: TGTGCCAGCAAGCTCCACGGGGAGGGGAAGCAGTTCTTC
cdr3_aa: CASKLHGEGKQFF